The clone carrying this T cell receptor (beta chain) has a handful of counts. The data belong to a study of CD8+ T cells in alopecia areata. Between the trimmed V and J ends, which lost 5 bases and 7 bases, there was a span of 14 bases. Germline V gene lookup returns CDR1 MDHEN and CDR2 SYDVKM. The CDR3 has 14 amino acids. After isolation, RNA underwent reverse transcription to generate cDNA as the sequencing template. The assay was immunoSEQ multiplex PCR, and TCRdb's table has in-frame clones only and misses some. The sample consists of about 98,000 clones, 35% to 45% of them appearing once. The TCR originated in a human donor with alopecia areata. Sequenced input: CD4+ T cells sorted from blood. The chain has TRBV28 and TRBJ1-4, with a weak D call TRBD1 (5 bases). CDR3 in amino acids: CASSPFRDSEKLFF. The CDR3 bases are TGTGCCAGCAGTCCATTCAGGGATTCTGAAAAACTGTTTTTT.